The clone carrying this TCR beta chain was counted only a few times. The target antigen is unknown. The junction departs from the called germline gene at one end, perhaps through a read error. Constant-region reverse primers amplified full-length variable regions, followed by semi-nested Nested Universal Primer A PCR. TCRdb itself ran the 5' RACE reads through MiXCR, one entry per CDR3 protein. The top ten clones hold roughly 3.6% of a sample with roughly 9,000 distinct CDR3 sequences, roughly a sixth of them seen once. Study conclusions and caveats: Tumor-infiltrating Treg TCR alpha and beta sequences overlapped most with tumor naive CD4+ T cells, then blood naive. Tumor memory CD4+ T cell TCR gene usage clustered with blood and lymph node memory CD4+ cells and lymph node naive CD4+ cells.

In germline, CDR1 is DFQATT, CDR2 SNEGSKA (reference sequence). This CDR3 region has 16 residues. The V and J genes are TRBV20-1 and TRBJ2-1, with 14 bases matching TRBD2. The clonotype originates from a female donor with breast cancer. The sequenced sample was memory CD4+ T cells sorted from blood. Subset: memory CD4+ T cells, CD4+CD45RO+CD25-. CDR3 in amino acids: CSASLSGLAGDNEQCF. In DNA form, the CDR3 reads TGCAGCGCTAGTTTATCGGGACTAGCGGGGGACAATGAGCAGTGCTTC.